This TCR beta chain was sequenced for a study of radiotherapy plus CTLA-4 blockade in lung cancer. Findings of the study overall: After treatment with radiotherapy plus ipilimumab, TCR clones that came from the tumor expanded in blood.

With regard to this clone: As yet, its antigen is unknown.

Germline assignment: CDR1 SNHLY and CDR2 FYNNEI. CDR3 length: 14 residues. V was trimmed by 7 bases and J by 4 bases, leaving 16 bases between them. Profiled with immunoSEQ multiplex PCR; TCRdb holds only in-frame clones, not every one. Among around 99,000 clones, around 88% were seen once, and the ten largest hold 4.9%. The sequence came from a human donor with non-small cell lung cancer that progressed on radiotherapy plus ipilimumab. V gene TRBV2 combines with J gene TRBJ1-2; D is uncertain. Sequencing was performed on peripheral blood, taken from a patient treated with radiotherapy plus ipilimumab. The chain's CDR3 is CASIISAPLYGYTF. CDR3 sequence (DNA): TGTGCCAGCATAATCAGTGCCCCTCTCTATGGCTACACCTTC.